This T cell receptor (beta chain) is from a study of technical replicates of blood from a handful of donors. Some clones are missing from TCRdb's copy, which holds only in-frame ones; the method was immunoSEQ multiplex PCR. The data hold approximately 70,000 clones, with roughly nine tenths observed a single time. The germline V gene encodes CDR1 SGHVS and CDR2 FQNEAQ. The CDR3 has 15 amino acids. V gave up 6 bases and J gave up 3 bases, with 17 bases separating them. The chain carries TRBV7-8 and TRBJ2-5; TRBD1 might be the D (5 bases). The sample comprised PBMCs. The clonotype comes from a human donor in good health. Some clones in this sample may be carry-over from other donors' samples. The CDR3 region has the DNA TGTGCCAGCAGACCCACCCCGCAGGGTGAAGAGACCCAGTACTTC. Translated, it gives CASRPTPQGEETQYF.